Each of the 15 T cell receptor beta chains below was sequenced from the same sample in a study of T cell responses to AZD1222 COVID-19 vaccine. Repertoires were generated with immunoSEQ multiplex PCR, while TCRdb's copy carries only in-frame clones and drops some. The sample consists of 120,000 or so clones, 89% of them appearing once. Material: peripheral blood, obtained on day 0 of AZD1222 vaccination. The receptors shown here come from an adult in good health.

V is TRBV5-1 and J is TRBJ2-1; 12 bases are shared with TRBD2. This CDR3 contains 15 residues. Germline V gives CDR1 SGHRS, CDR2 YFSETQ. Trimming cost V 3 bases and J 4 bases; bases outside gene matches: 2. CDR3 DNA sequence: TGCGCCAGCAGCTGGACTAGCGGGACATACAATGAGCAGTTCTTC. It encodes CASSWTSGTYNEQFF.

The genes are TRBV6-2 or TRBV6-3 and TRBJ2-3, with D maybe TRBD2 (6 bases). In germline, CDR1 is MNHEY, CDR2 SVGEGT. The CDR3 spans 16 residues. V lost 6 bases and J 6 bases, leaving 22 bases between the germline ends. The DNA for the CDR3 is TGTGCCAGCAGCCGGGACTGGTCGGGGGAGTTGGATACGCAGTATTTT. Its translation is CASSRDWSGELDTQYF.

This rearrangement joins TRBV13 to TRBJ2-7; 14 bases are shared with TRBD2. With V trimmed by 2 bases and J by 6 bases, 3 bases remained unmatched. CDR1 is PRHDT and CDR2 is FYEKMQ in the germline V gene (reference sequence). This CDR3 has 15 residues. CDR3 in amino acids: CASSLQGLAGAEQYF. The CDR3 DNA sequence: TGTGCCAGCAGCTTACAGGGACTAGCGGGAGCCGAGCAGTACTTC.

CDR3 loop: CASSRVRGDSYNEQFF. The CDR3 DNA reads as TGTGCCAGCAGCCGAGTACGGGGAGACTCCTACAATGAGCAGTTCTTC. This chain uses TRBV7-3 with TRBJ2-1, with a tentative D call TRBD2 (5 bases). The V gene lost 5 bases and the J gene lost 0 bases, with 14 bases spanning the gap. Germline CDR1 is SGHTA and CDR2 is FQGTGA. This CDR3 contains 16 residues.

This clone was counted a single time. The chain uses TRBV2 and TRBJ2-7; D remains unclear. Trimming cost V 2 bases and J 6 bases, with 23 bases left between them. Per germline, CDR1 SNHLY and CDR2 FYNNEI. CDR3 size: 17 residues. The CDR3 loop is CASSEYRPPIFRAEQYF. The DNA for the CDR3 is TGTGCCAGCAGTGAATATCGACCGCCGATATTCCGGGCCGAGCAGTACTTC.

In this sample, this clone turned up a few times. V is TRBV3-1 (or the pseudogene TRBV3-2) and J is TRBJ2-5, with a tentative D call TRBD2 (5 bases). Trimming stripped 4 bases from V and 4 bases from J, with 19 bases between. CDR3 length equals 16 residues. Germline CDR1 is LGHDT and CDR2 is YNNKEL (reference sequence). CDR3 DNA sequence: TGTGCCAGCAGCCGACCCCTGGGAGTAGGACGAGAGACCCAGTACTTC. Translating gives CASSRPLGVGRETQYF.

V gene TRBV14 combines with J gene TRBJ1-2, with D possibly TRBD1 on 6 matching bases. Germline V CDR1 and CDR2: SGHDN, FVKESK. This CDR3 has 15 residues. V lost 2 bases and J lost 4, with 14 bases in between. CDR3: CASSQHLQGGYGYTF. As DNA, the CDR3 is TGTGCCAGCAGCCAACACCTGCAAGGGGGCTATGGCTACACCTTC.

The rearrangement links TRBV28 to TRBJ1-5; 10 positions agree with TRBD1. This CDR3 region has 16 residues. CDR1 MDHEN and CDR2 SYDVKM come from the germline V gene. After removal of 5 bases from V and 6 bases from J, the junction contained 10 bases not matched to a gene. The CDR3 is CASSPGQGGRGQPQHF. CDR3 nucleotide sequence: TGTGCCAGCAGTCCCGGACAGGGGGGACGCGGTCAGCCCCAGCATTTT.

The chain has TRBV12-3 or TRBV12-4 and TRBJ1-1; D perhaps matches TRBD1 (6 bases). The CDR3 spans 13 residues. The V end was cut by 4 bases, the J end by 2 bases, with 8 bases between. Here the CDR3 DNA reads TGTGCCAGCAGTTGGACAGAAAACACTGAAGCTTTCTTT. This encodes CASSWTENTEAFF.

The CDR3 DNA sequence: TGTGCCAGCAGCAAACCCCGGGACAGATCCTACGAGCAGTACTTC. It codes for CASSKPRDRSYEQYF. The chain employs TRBV21-1 and TRBJ2-7; the D call in the table, TRBD1, was not verified against the DNA. TRBV21-1 is assigned pseudogene status. The CDR3 spans 15 residues.

A word on this clone: The limits of the CDR3 on the DNA are not certain, so only TCRdb's listed CDR3 is given. This chain connects TRBV21-1 to TRBJ2-7. TRBV21-1 is a pseudogene. Termini included, the CDR3 measures 20 amino acids. CDR3 in amino acids: CASSKVGEGALGKTNYEQYF.

V and J are TRBV9 and TRBJ1-4; no clear D. CDR3 size: 14 residues. The V gene's germline CDR1 is SGDLS and CDR2 YYNGEE. Trimming shortened V by 4 bases and J by 8 bases, and 15 bases separated the two germline ends. In nucleotides, the CDR3 is TGTGCCAGCAGCAAACACGACGGACGGGAAAAACTGTTTTTT. Translating gives CASSKHDGREKLFF.

This chain uses TRBV28 with TRBJ2-7; 10 nucleotides agree with TRBD1. CDR1 is MDHEN and CDR2 is SYDVKM in the germline V gene. This CDR3 comprises 15 residues. Trimming removed 4 bases from V and 2 bases from J; junction bases left unmatched: 5. CDR3 residues: CASSSTGGLTYEQYF. The DNA for the CDR3 is TGTGCCAGCAGTTCGACAGGGGGCCTTACCTACGAGCAGTACTTC.

The genes are TRBV11-2 and TRBJ2-1; the D gene is possibly TRBD2 (6 bases). The germline gives CDR1 SGHAT, CDR2 FQNNGV. V was shortened by 7 bases and J by 3 bases, with 16 bases between the two germline ends. This CDR3 is 15 amino acids long. CDR3 nucleotide sequence: TGTGCCAGCACCCGGAGGGTAGGGCACTACAATGAGCAGTTCTTC. Translated: CASTRRVGHYNEQFF.

The rearrangement uses TRBV6-5 and TRBJ1-1; the D is unclear. CDR3 length: 14 residues. CDR1 and CDR2 (germline): MNHEY, SVGAGI. Trimming took off 8 bases at V and 1 base at J, with 14 bases between the two ends. CDR3 nucleotide sequence: TGTGCCAGCGGCCCAACAGACTCGAACACTGAAGCTTTCTTT. Protein: CASGPTDSNTEAFF.